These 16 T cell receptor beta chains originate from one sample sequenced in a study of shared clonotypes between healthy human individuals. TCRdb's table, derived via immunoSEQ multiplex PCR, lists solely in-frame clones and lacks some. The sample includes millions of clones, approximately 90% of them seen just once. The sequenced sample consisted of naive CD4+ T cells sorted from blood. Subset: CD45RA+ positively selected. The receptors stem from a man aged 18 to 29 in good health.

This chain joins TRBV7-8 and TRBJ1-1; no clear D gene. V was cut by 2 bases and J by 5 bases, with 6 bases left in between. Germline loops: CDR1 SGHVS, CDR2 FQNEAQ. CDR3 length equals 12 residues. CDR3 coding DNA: TGTGCCAGCAGCTTATTGTTAACTGAAGCTTTCTTT. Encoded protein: CASSLLLTEAFF.

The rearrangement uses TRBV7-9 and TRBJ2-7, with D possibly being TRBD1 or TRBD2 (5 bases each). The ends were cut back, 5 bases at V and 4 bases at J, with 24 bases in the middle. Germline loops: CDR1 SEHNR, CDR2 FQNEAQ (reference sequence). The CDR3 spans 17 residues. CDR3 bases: TGTGCCAGCAGCCCCGCTGGGTGGACACGTACGGGATACGAGCAGTACTTC. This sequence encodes CASSPAGWTRTGYEQYF. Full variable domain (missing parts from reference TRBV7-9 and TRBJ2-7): DTGVSQNPRHKITKRGQNVTFRCDPISEHNRLYWYRQTLGQGPEFLTYFQNEAQLEKSRLLSDRFSAERPKGSFSTLEIQRTEQGDSAMYLCASSPAGWTRTGYEQYFGPGTRLTVT.

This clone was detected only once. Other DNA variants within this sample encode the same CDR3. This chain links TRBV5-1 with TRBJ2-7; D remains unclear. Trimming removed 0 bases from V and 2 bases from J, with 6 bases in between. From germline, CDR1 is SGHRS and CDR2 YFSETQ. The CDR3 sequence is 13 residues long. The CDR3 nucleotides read TGCGCCAGCAGCTTGGACGGTGCCTACGAGCAGTACTTC. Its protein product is CASSLDGAYEQYF.

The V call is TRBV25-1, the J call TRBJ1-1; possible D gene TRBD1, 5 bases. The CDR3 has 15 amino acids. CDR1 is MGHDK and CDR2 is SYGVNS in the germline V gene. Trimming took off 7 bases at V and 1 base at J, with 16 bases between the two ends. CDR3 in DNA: TGTGCCAGCACCCCTAGGGTCACAGGGAACACTGAAGCTTTCTTT. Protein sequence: CASTPRVTGNTEAFF.

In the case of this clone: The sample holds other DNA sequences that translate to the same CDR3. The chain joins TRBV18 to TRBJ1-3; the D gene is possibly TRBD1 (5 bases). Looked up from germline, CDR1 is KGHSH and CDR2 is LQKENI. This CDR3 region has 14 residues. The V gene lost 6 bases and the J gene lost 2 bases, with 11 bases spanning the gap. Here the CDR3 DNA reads TGTGCCAGCTCCCCCGGGACCCCTGGAAACACCATATATTTT. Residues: CASSPGTPGNTIYF.

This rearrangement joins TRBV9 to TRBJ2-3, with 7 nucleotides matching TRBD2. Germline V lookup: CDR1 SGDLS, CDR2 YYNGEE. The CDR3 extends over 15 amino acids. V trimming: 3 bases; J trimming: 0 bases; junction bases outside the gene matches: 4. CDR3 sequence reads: CASSEISGSTDTQYF. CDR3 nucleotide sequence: TGTGCCAGCAGCGAGATTAGCGGGAGCACAGATACGCAGTATTTT.

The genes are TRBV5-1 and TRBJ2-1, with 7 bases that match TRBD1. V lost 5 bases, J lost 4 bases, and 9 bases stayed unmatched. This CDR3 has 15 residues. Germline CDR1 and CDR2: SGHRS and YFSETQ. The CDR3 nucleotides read TGCGCCAGCAGATTAGCAGGGACAGCATACAATGAGCAGTTCTTC. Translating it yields CASRLAGTAYNEQFF.

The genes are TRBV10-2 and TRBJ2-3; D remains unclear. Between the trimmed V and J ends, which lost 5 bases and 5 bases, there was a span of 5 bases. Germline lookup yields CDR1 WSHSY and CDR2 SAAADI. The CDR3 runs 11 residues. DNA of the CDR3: TGCGCCAGCAGTCGACTAGATACGCAGTATTTT. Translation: CASSRLDTQYF.

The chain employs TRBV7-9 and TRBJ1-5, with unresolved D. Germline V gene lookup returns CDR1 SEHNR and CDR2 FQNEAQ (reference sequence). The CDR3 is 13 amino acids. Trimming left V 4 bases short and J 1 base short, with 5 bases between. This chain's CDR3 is CASSSDSNQPQHF. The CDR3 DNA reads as TGTGCCAGCAGCTCCGACAGCAATCAGCCCCAGCATTTT.

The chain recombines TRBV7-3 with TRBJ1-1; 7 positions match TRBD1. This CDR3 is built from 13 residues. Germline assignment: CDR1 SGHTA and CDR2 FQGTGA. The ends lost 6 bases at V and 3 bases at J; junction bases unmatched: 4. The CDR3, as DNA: TGTGCCAGCAGGGAGGGGGCGGACACTGAAGCTTTCTTT. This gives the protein CASREGADTEAFF.

The CDR3 region has the DNA TGTGCCTGGGCTCGAGCGGGAGGGCCACTAGAGACCCAGTACTTC. This sequence encodes CAWARAGGPLETQYF. The chain joins TRBV30 to TRBJ2-5, with 10 nucleotides matching TRBD2. With 5 bases clipped from V and 4 bases from J, the junction kept 10 bases outside the gene matches. CDR3 size: 15 residues. Germline loops: CDR1 GTSNPN, CDR2 SVGIG (reference sequence).

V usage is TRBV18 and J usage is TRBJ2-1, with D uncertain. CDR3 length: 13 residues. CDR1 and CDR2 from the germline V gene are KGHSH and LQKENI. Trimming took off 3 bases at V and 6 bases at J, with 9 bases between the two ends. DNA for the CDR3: TGTGCCAGCTCACCTTACATCGGCAATGAGCAGTTCTTC. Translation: CASSPYIGNEQFF.

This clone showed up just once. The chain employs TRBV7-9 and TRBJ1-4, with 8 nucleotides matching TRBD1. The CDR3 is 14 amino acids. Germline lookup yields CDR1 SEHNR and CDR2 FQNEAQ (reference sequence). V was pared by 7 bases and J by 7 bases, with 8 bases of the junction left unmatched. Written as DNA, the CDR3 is TGTGCCAGCACCCCGACAGGGGCGGTTGAAAAACTGTTTTTT. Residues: CASTPTGAVEKLFF. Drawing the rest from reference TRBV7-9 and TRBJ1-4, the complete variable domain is DTGVSQNPRHKITKRGQNVTFRCDPISEHNRLYWYRQTLGQGPEFLTYFQNEAQLEKSRLLSDRFSAERPKGSFSTLEIQRTEQGDSAMYLCASTPTGAVEKLFFGSGTQLSVL.

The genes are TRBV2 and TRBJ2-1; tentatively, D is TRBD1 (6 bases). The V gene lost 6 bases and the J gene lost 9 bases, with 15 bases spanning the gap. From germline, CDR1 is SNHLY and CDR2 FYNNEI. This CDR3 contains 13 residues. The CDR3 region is CASRLDRWGEQFF. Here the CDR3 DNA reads TGTGCCAGCAGATTGGACAGATGGGGTGAGCAGTTCTTC.

In nucleotides, the CDR3 is TGCGCCAGCAGCCCGGGGGGCGACTATGGCTACACCTTC. This codes for CASSPGGDYGYTF. The rearrangement links TRBV4-3 to TRBJ1-2, with D tentatively TRBD1 (6 bases). This CDR3 is built from 13 residues. CDR1 is LGHNA, CDR2 YSLEER, per germline. Between the trimmed V and J ends, which lost 4 bases and 3 bases, there was a span of 9 bases.

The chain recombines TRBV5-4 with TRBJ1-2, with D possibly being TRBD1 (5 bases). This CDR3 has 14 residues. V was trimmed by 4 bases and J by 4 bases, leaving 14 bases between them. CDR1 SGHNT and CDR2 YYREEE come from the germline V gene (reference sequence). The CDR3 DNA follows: TGTGCCAGCAGCCACCGGGACCGAACCTATGGCTACACCTTC. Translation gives CASSHRDRTYGYTF.